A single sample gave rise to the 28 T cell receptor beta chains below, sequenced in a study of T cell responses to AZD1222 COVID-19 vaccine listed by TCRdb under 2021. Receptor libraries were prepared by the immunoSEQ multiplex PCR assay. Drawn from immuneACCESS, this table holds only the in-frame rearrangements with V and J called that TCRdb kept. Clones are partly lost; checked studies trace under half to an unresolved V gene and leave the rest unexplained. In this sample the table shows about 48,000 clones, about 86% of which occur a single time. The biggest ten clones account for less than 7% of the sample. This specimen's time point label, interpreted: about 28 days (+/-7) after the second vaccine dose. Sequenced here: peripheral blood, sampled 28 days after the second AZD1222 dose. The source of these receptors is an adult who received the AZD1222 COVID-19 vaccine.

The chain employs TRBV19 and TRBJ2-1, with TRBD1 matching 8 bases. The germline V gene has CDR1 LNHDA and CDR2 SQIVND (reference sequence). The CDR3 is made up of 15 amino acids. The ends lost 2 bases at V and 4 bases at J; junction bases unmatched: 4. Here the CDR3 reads CASSIIGQGYNEQFF. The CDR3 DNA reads TGTGCCAGTAGTATAATAGGACAGGGATACAATGAGCAGTTCTTC. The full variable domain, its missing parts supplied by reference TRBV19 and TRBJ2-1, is DGGITQSPKYLFRKEGQNVTLSCEQNLNHDAMYWYRQDPGQGLRLIYYSQIVNDFQKGDIAEGYSVSREKKESFPLTVTSAQKNPTAFYLCASSIIGQGYNEQFFGPGTRLTVL.

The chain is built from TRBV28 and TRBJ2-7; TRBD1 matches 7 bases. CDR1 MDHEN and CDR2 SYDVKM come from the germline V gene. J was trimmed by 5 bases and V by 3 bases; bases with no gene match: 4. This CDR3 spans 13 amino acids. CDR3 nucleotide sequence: TGTGCCAGCAGTTTTAGGCAGGGGGACGAGCAGTACTTC. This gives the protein CASSFRQGDEQYF.

CDR3 bases: TGTGCCATCAGTGGTGGCTCAACCTCTGGCTACACCTTC. Translation gives CAISGGSTSGYTF. The V gene is TRBV10-3, the J gene TRBJ1-2, with no clear D. Trimming cost V 4 bases and J 7 bases, with 13 bases left between them. Germline CDR1 is ENHRY and CDR2 is SYGVKD. CDR3 length: 13 amino acids.

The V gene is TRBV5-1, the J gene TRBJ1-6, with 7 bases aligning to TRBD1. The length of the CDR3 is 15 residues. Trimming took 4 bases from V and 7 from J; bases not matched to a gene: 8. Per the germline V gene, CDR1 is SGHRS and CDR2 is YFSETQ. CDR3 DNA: TGCGCCAGCAGCCGCCGGGACAGAGAGAATTCACCCCTCCACTTT. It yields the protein CASSRRDRENSPLHF.

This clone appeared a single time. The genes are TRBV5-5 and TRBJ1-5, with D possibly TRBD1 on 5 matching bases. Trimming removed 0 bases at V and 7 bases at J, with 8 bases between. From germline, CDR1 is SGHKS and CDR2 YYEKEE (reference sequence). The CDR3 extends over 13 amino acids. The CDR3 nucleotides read TGTGCCAGCAGCTTGGCGGGGGACCAGCCCCAGCATTTT. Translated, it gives CASSLAGDQPQHF.

The CDR3 protein is CASSQDHRQGNTEAFF. As DNA, the CDR3 is TGCGCCAGCAGCCAAGATCATCGACAGGGGAACACTGAAGCTTTCTTT. The chain is built from TRBV4-3 and TRBJ1-1, with 7 bases fitting TRBD1. With V trimmed by 0 bases and J by 1 base, 5 bases remained unmatched. The CDR3 is 16 residues long. Per the germline V gene, CDR1 is LGHNA and CDR2 is YSLEER.

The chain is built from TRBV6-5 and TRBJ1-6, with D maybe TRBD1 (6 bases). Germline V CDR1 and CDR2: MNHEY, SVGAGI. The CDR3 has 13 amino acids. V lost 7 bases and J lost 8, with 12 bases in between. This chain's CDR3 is CASNVDRHSPLHF. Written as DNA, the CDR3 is TGTGCCAGCAACGTCGACAGGCATTCACCCCTCCACTTT.

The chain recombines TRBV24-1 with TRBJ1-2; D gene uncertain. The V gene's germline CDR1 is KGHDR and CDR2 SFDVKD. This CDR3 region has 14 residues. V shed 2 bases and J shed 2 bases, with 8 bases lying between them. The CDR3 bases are TGTGCCACCAGTGATTCAGCTGGGAACTATGGCTACACCTTC. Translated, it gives CATSDSAGNYGYTF.

The CDR3 region has the DNA TGTGCCTGGACGCCTGGAGCGTCCCCAGAGACCCAGTACTTC. It specifies CAWTPGASPETQYF. The chain combines TRBV30 with TRBJ2-5; no firm D call. The CDR3 sequence is 14 residues long. V lost 4 bases, J lost 4 bases, and 16 bases lay in between. CDR1 and CDR2 (germline): GTSNPN, SVGIG (reference sequence).

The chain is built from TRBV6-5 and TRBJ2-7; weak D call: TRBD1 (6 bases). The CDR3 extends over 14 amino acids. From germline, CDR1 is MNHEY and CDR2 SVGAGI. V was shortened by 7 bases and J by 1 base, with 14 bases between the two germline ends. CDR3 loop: CASTDRPLSYEQYF. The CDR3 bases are TGTGCCAGCACCGACAGGCCCCTTTCCTACGAGCAGTACTTC.

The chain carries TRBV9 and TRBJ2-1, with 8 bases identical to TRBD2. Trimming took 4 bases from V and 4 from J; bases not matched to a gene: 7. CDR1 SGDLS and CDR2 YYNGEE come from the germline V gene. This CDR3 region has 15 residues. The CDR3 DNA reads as TGTGCCAGCAGCCCCAGCGGGAGTACTTACAATGAGCAGTTCTTC. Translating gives CASSPSGSTYNEQFF. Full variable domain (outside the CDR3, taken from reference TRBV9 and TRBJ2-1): DSGVTQTPKHLITATGQRVTLRCSPRSGDLSVYWYQQSLDQGLQFLIQYYNGEERAKGNILERFSAQQFPDLHSELNLSSLELGDSALYFCASSPSGSTYNEQFFGPGTRLTVL.

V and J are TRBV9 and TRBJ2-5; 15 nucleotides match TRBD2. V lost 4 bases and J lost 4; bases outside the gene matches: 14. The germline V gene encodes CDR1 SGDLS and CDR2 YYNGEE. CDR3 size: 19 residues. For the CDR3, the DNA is TGTGCCAGCAGCCCCGGACTAGCGGGAGGGCCCGCTAGGGGAGAGACCCAGTACTTC. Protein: CASSPGLAGGPARGETQYF.

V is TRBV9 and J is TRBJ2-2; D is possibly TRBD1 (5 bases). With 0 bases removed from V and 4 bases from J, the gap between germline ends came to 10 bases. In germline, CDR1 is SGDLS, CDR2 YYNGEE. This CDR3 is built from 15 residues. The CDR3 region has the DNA TGTGCCAGCAGCGTAGGGGGCGTTGGCACCGGGGAGCTGTTTTTT. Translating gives CASSVGGVGTGELFF.

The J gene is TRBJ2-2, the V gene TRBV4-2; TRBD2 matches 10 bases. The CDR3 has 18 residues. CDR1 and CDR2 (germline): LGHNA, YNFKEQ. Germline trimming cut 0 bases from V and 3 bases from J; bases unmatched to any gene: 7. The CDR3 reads CASSQEAGLAEDTGELFF. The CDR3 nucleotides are TGTGCCAGCAGCCAAGAAGCTGGACTAGCGGAAGACACCGGGGAGCTGTTTTTT.

In nucleotides, the CDR3 is TGTGCCAGCAGTGAAACTATTAGGGCTGGAAACACCATATATTTT. Translating it yields CASSETIRAGNTIYF. The V call is TRBV28, the J call TRBJ1-3; D is ambiguous. Germline V gene sequence: CDR1 MDHEN, CDR2 SYDVKM. V was pared by 5 bases and J by 2 bases, with 13 bases between. The CDR3 is made up of 15 amino acids. Together with reference TRBV28 and TRBJ1-3, the CDR3 gives the full variable domain: DVKVTQSSRYLVKRTGEKVFLECVQDMDHENMFWYRQDPGLGLRLIYFSYDVKMKEKGDIPEGYSVSREKKERFSLILESASTNQTSMYLCASSETIRAGNTIYFGEGSWLTVV.

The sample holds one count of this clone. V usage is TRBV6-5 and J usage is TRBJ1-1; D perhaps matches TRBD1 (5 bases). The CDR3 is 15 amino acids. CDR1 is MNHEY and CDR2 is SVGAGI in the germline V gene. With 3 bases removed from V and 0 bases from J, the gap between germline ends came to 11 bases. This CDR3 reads CASSYGAAVNTEAFF. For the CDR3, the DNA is TGTGCCAGCAGTTATGGGGCCGCCGTGAACACTGAAGCTTTCTTT.

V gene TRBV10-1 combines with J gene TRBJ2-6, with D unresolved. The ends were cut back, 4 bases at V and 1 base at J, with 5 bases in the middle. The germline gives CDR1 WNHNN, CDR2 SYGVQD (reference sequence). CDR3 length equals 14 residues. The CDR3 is CASSGGSGANVLTF. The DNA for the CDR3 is TGCGCCAGCAGTGGCGGTTCTGGGGCCAACGTCCTGACTTTC.

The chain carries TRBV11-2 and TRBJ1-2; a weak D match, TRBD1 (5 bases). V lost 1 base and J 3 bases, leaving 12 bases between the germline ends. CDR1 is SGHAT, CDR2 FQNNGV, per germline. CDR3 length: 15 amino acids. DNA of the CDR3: TGTGCCAGCAGCTTAGGGGCGGGGCAGTACTATGGCTACACCTTC. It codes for CASSLGAGQYYGYTF.

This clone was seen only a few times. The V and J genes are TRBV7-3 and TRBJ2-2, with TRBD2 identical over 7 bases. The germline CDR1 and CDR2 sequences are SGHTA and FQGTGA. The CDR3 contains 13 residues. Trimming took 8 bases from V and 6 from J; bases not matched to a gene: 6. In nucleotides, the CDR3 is TGTGCCAGCGGGAGGGGAGGGCCCGGGGAGCTGTTTTTT. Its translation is CASGRGGPGELFF.

CDR3 sequence (DNA): TGTGCCAGTAGCACCCTCCGGGACAGCTCCTACGAGCAGTACTTC. Protein product: CASSTLRDSSYEQYF. The chain has TRBV19 and TRBJ2-7, with TRBD1 matching 7 bases. CDR1 is LNHDA and CDR2 is SQIVND in the germline V gene (reference sequence). This CDR3 is 15 amino acids long. Losses at the gene ends were 6 bases for V and 0 bases for J; bases not matched to a gene: 8. Combining the CDR3 with reference TRBV19 and TRBJ2-7 gives the whole variable domain DGGITQSPKYLFRKEGQNVTLSCEQNLNHDAMYWYRQDPGQGLRLIYYSQIVNDFQKGDIAEGYSVSREKKESFPLTVTSAQKNPTAFYLCASSTLRDSSYEQYFGPGTRLTVT.

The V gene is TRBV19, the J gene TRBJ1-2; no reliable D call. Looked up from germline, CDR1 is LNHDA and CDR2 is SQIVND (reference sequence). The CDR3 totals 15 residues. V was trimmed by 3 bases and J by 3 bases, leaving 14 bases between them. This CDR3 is CASSIPSYGDYGYTF. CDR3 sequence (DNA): TGTGCCAGTAGTATCCCATCTTACGGGGACTATGGCTACACCTTC. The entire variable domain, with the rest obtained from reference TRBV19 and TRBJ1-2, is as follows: DGGITQSPKYLFRKEGQNVTLSCEQNLNHDAMYWYRQDPGQGLRLIYYSQIVNDFQKGDIAEGYSVSREKKESFPLTVTSAQKNPTAFYLCASSIPSYGDYGYTFGSGTRLTVV.

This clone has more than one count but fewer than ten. The CDR3 nucleotides are TGTGCCAGCAGCTTATGGGACAGGGACGAGCAGTACTTC. This gives the protein CASSLWDRDEQYF. This rearrangement joins TRBV11-3 to TRBJ2-7; 9 bases are shared with TRBD1. The CDR3 runs 13 residues. V shed 2 bases, J shed 5 bases, and the junction held 1 base outside the gene matches. CDR1 and CDR2 from the germline V gene are SGHNT and YENEEA. Full variable domain (outside the CDR3, taken from reference TRBV11-3 and TRBJ2-7): EAGVVQSPRYKIIEKKQPVAFWCNPISGHNTLYWYLQNLGQGPELLIRYENEEAVDDSQLPKDRFSAERLKGVDSTLKIQPAELGDSAVYLCASSLWDRDEQYFGPGTRLTVT.

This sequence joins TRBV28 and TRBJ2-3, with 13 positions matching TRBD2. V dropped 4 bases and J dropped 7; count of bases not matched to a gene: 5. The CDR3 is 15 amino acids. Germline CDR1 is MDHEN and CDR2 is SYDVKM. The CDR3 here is CASSSTSGRRHTQYF. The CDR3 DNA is TGTGCCAGCAGTTCGACTAGCGGGAGGCGGCATACGCAGTATTTT.

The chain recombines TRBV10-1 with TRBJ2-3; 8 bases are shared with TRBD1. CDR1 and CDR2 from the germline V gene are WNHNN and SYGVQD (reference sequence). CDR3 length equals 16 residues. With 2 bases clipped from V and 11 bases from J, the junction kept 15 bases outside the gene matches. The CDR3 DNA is TGCGCCAGCAGTGAGAGATGGGGACAGGATCCTTTTGGGCAGTATTTT. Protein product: CASSERWGQDPFGQYF.

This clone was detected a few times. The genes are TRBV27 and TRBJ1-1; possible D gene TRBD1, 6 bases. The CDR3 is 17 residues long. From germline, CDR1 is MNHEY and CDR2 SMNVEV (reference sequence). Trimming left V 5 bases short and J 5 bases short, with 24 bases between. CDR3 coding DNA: TGTGCCAGCAGTCAAAAATTGGGGGGCGCAGTAGGAACTGAAGCTTTCTTT. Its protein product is CASSQKLGGAVGTEAFF.

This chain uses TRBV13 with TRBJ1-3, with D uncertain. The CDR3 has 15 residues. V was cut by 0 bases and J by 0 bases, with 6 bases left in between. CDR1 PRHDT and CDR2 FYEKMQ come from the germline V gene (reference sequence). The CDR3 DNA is TGTGCCAGCAGCTTAGGCGGAAACTCTGGAAACACCATATATTTT. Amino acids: CASSLGGNSGNTIYF.

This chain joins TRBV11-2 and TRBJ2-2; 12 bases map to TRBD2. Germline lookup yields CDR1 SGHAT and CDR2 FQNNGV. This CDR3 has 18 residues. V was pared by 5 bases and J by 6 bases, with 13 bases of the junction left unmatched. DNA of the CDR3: TGTGCCAGCAGCAGTAGACTAGCGGGAGAAATTCGGTCCGGGGAGCTGTTTTTT. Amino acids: CASSSRLAGEIRSGELFF.

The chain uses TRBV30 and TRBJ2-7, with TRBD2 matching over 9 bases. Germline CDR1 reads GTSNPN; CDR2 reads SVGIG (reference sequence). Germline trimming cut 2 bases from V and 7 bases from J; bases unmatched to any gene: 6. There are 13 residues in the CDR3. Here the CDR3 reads CAWSRREGQEQYF. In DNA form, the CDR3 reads TGTGCCTGGAGTCGGCGGGAGGGCCAGGAGCAGTACTTC. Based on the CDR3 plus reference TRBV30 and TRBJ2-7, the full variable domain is SQTIHQWPATLVQPVGSPLSLECTVEGTSNPNLYWYRQAAGRGLQLLFYSVGIGQISSEVPQNLSASRPQDRQFILSSKKLLLSDSGFYLCAWSRREGQEQYFGPGTRLTVT.